Below, 23 T cell receptor beta chains from the same sample are listed, as sequenced in a study of post-analysis software for immune sequencing data. Points from the study as a whole: About 5 TRBV segments were more frequent in patients than controls; TRBV5-6, TRBV5-1 and TRBV20-1 belonged to this group.

Their target antigens are unknown. Libraries were made from TCR beta cDNA, and they carried unique molecular identifiers. Each CDR3 protein gets one entry after TCRdb re-called the PCR reads with MiXCR. The table includes 750,000 to 900,000 distinct CDR3 sequences, around 45% detected once. Sequenced material: blood. The receptors were sampled from a girl aged 10-17 years with multiple sclerosis.

The CDR3 protein is CASSVGPTSGRGDNEQFF. DNA of the CDR3: TGTGCCAGCAGCGTAGGGCCCACTTCGGGACGCGGCGACAATGAGCAGTTCTTC. The chain couples TRBV9 to TRBJ2-1; D tentatively fits TRBD1 or TRBD2 (5 bases each). Deletions cut 0 bases from V and 5 bases from J, with 21 bases between. Germline V gives CDR1 SGDLS, CDR2 YYNGEE. The CDR3 has 18 amino acids.

The chain links TRBV15 to TRBJ2-1, with 9 bases fitting TRBD2. The junction had 17 bases not matched to a gene; V was cut back by 5 bases and J by 12 bases. The germline V gene has CDR1 LNHNV and CDR2 YYDKDF (reference sequence). The CDR3 loop spans 16 amino acids. CDR3 sequence: CATSGRAFSGSWGQFF. CDR3 coding DNA: TGTGCCACCAGCGGTAGGGCCTTTAGCGGGAGTTGGGGGCAGTTCTTC.

This clonotype has more than one count but fewer than ten. V usage is TRBV6-5 and J usage is TRBJ1-2, with D possibly being TRBD1 (5 bases). CDR1 is MNHEY and CDR2 is SVGAGI in the germline V gene. CDR3 length: 14 residues. DNA for the CDR3: TGTGCGGCCTCGGGCAGGGCCACCCACAGTGGCTACACCTTC. Amino acids: CAASGRATHSGYTF.

This clonotype was observed a few times. V usage is TRBV2 and J usage is TRBJ2-1; no definite D call. CDR1 and CDR2 from the germline V gene are SNHLY and FYNNEI. Trimming cost V 4 bases and J 0 bases, with 7 bases left between them. This CDR3 spans 14 amino acids. CDR3 protein: CASSGGTSYNEQFF. The CDR3 DNA follows: TGTGCCAGCAGTGGAGGAACCTCCTACAATGAGCAGTTCTTC.

The chain recombines TRBV6-5 with TRBJ2-7; D is uncertain. Trimming removed 0 bases from V and 2 bases from J, with 11 bases in between. There are 15 residues in the CDR3. Germline V gene lookup returns CDR1 MNHEY and CDR2 SVGAGI. The CDR3 DNA reads as TGTGCCAGCAGTTACTCGGTACAGACCCCCTACGAGCAGTACTTC. Protein: CASSYSVQTPYEQYF.

There are a few counts of this clonotype. The rearrangement uses TRBV5-1 and TRBJ2-3; 13 bases align to TRBD2. The CDR3 covers 17 residues. The trim removed 4 bases at V and 4 bases at J, leaving 9 bases unmatched. The V gene's germline CDR1 is SGHRS and CDR2 YFSETQ. As DNA, the CDR3 is TGCGCCAGCAGCCCGAGGCGAGGACTAGCGGGAGCAGATACGCAGTATTTT. Its protein is CASSPRRGLAGADTQYF.

The chain joins TRBV28 to TRBJ2-1; D may be TRBD1 or TRBD2 (5 bases each). Deletions cut 7 bases from V and 8 bases from J, with 21 bases between. Germline CDR1 and CDR2: MDHEN and SYDVKM. The CDR3 is made up of 15 amino acids. CDR3 sequence: CASTIPALMGDEQFF. CDR3 sequence (DNA): TGTGCCAGCACTATCCCCGCCCTGATGGGGGATGAGCAGTTCTTC.

The chain carries TRBV7-9 and TRBJ2-6, with 9 bases lining up with TRBD1. Germline V lookup: CDR1 SEHNR, CDR2 FQNEAQ (reference sequence). Trimming at V came to 1 base and at J to 2 bases, leaving 6 bases not matched to a gene. CDR3 size: 18 residues. CDR3 region: CASSLVGTGSPGANVLTF. Here the CDR3 DNA reads TGTGCCAGCAGCTTAGTTGGGACAGGGTCCCCTGGGGCCAACGTCCTGACTTTC.

This rearrangement joins TRBV20-1 to TRBJ2-1; 7 positions match TRBD2. Germline V gives CDR1 DFQATT, CDR2 SNEGSKA (reference sequence). CDR3 length equals 15 residues. J gave up 9 bases and V 1 base, and 12 bases lay outside the gene matches. The CDR3 DNA reads as TGCAGTGCTAGAGGCCTGGCGGGAGCGTTCGTTGAGCAGTTCTTC. This sequence encodes CSARGLAGAFVEQFF.

The chain uses TRBV6-5 and TRBJ1-2, with a possible D match to TRBD1 (5 bases). The CDR3 is 14 residues long. The V end lost 3 bases, the J end lost 4 bases, and 12 bases lay between the germline ends. Per the germline V gene, CDR1 is MNHEY and CDR2 is SVGAGI. Here the CDR3 DNA reads TGTGCCAGCAGTTATGAGGGGTACGGCTATGGCTACACCTTC. The encoded protein is CASSYEGYGYGYTF.

The chain is built from TRBV18 and TRBJ2-7, with 11 positions matching TRBD2. The trim removed 10 bases at V and 6 bases at J, leaving 11 bases unmatched. The CDR3 length is 14 residues. Germline V CDR1 and CDR2: KGHSH, LQKENI. The CDR3 is CANSEGLAAAEQYF. The CDR3 DNA is TGTGCCAACTCCGAGGGACTAGCGGCAGCCGAGCAGTACTTC.

This clonotype was found a few times. The genes are TRBV7-9 and TRBJ2-7; 8 bases are a match to TRBD2. This CDR3 contains 16 residues. J was trimmed by 2 bases and V by 5 bases; bases with no gene match: 11. CDR1 is SEHNR, CDR2 FQNEAQ, per germline (reference sequence). The CDR3 here is CASSLRGGSETYEQYF. Written as DNA, the CDR3 is TGTGCCAGCAGCCTACGGGGGGGGAGTGAAACCTACGAGCAGTACTTC.

The V call is TRBV6-1, the J call TRBJ1-5; 9 bases are a match to TRBD1. V was clipped by 6 bases and J by 5 bases; unmatched bases: 2. There are 13 residues in the CDR3. Germline loops: CDR1 MNHNS, CDR2 SASEGT. In nucleotides, the CDR3 is TGTGCCAGCAGGCGACAGGGGGATCAGCCCCAGCATTTT. Protein: CASRRQGDQPQHF.

This clonotype occurred once. V is TRBV5-1 and J is TRBJ2-7; 9 bases are shared with TRBD1. The CDR3 is 15 residues long. The V gene end was trimmed by 4 bases and the J gene end by 2 bases; junction bases not matched to a gene: 7. The germline gives CDR1 SGHRS, CDR2 YFSETQ. This CDR3 is CASSPGTGLAYEQYF. The CDR3 DNA reads as TGCGCCAGCAGCCCAGGGACAGGGTTGGCCTACGAGCAGTACTTC.

The rearrangement uses TRBV5-1 and TRBJ2-7, with D hard to call. Trimming stripped 1 base from V and 0 bases from J, with 11 bases between. Germline CDR1 and CDR2: SGHRS and YFSETQ. This CDR3 contains 15 residues. CDR3 loop: CASSLSAPSSYEQYF. DNA of the CDR3: TGCGCCAGCAGCTTGTCAGCTCCTAGCTCCTACGAGCAGTACTTC.

The chain uses TRBV9 and TRBJ2-4, with D possibly being TRBD1 (5 bases). The DNA end favors TRBJ2-7, so the J call may be wrong. This CDR3 region has 14 residues. CDR1 SGDLS and CDR2 YYNGEE come from the germline V gene. Here the CDR3 DNA reads TGTGCCAGCAGCGCCCAACAGGCGTGGGACGAGCAGTACTTC. Its translation is CASSAQQAWDEQYF.

Only one count was recorded for this clonotype. The rearrangement joins TRBV4-3 to TRBJ2-3; 9 nucleotides line up with TRBD1. The CDR3 spans 15 residues. V trimming: 1 base; J trimming: 2 bases; junction bases outside the gene matches: 1. The germline gives CDR1 LGHNA, CDR2 YSLEER. This CDR3 reads CASSQGDRDTDTQYF. DNA of the CDR3: TGCGCCAGCAGCCAAGGGGACAGGGACACAGATACGCAGTATTTT.

In this sample, this clonotype turned up a few times. This chain links TRBV4-2 with TRBJ2-5, with D perhaps TRBD1 (5 bases). The last part of the DNA fits TRBJ2-7 better; the J call may be wrong. Germline-derived CDR1 and CDR2 are LGHNA and YNFKEQ. The CDR3 consists of 13 residues. The CDR3 DNA sequence: TGTGCCAGCAGCCACGAGACAGCGTACGAGCAGTACTTC. Protein sequence: CASSHETAYEQYF.

The chain uses TRBV5-1 and TRBJ1-2, with D maybe TRBD1 (5 bases). The CDR3 extends over 14 amino acids. The germline V gene has CDR1 SGHRS and CDR2 YFSETQ. The V gene lost 0 bases and the J gene lost 7 bases, with 13 bases spanning the gap. The CDR3 DNA is TGCGCCAGCAGCTTGGAGGGAGCCGGGGGTGGCTACACCTTC. Translation: CASSLEGAGGGYTF.

Only a few counts were recorded for this clonotype. The CDR3 nucleotides read TGTGCCAGCAGTTTTACAGAAGGACAGCGACTAGCGGGAGGGCCGGGGACCCAGTACTTC. Amino acids: CASSFTEGQRLAGGPGTQYF. The chain links TRBV6-2 or TRBV6-3 to TRBJ2-5; 14 positions match TRBD2. The trim removed 4 bases at V and 7 bases at J, leaving 20 bases unmatched. CDR1 MNHEY and CDR2 SVGEGT come from the germline V gene. CDR3 length: 20 residues.

V gene TRBV12-3 or TRBV12-4 combines with J gene TRBJ2-1, with TRBD2 matching over 10 bases. This CDR3 contains 15 residues. Trimming at V came to 6 bases and at J to 6 bases, leaving 8 bases not matched to a gene. The CDR3 sequence: CASSLSGRASNEQFF. The CDR3 DNA follows: TGTGCCAGCAGCTTGAGCGGGAGGGCAAGCAATGAGCAGTTCTTC.

V and J are TRBV6-1 and TRBJ2-5; the D is unclear. V was shortened by 2 bases and J by 1 base, with 14 bases between the two germline ends. Germline lookup yields CDR1 MNHNS and CDR2 SASEGT. This CDR3 is 16 amino acids long. CDR3 sequence reads: CASSESALQLQETQYF. For the CDR3, the DNA is TGTGCCAGCAGTGAATCAGCTTTACAGCTCCAAGAGACCCAGTACTTC.

This clonotype has only a few counts. This chain uses TRBV11-2 with TRBJ2-4; no clear D. Germline values: CDR1 SGHAT, CDR2 FQNNGV. The ends were cut back, 2 bases at V and 6 bases at J, with 11 bases in the middle. The CDR3 contains 14 residues. The DNA of the CDR3 is TGTGCCAGCAGCTTACAGCCAACTGCAAACATTCAGTACTTC. Translating it yields CASSLQPTANIQYF.